This passage covers 14 T cell receptor beta chains from one sample sequenced in a study of monozygotic twins with inflammatory bowel disease. For each CDR3 protein, TCRdb gives one entry from its re-call of the 5' RACE reads, without DNA. This sample's table reports some 300,000 distinct CDR3 sequences. The sequenced sample was blood. Source of these receptors: a human donor with ulcerative colitis or Crohn's disease, or a healthy co-twin of an affected twin (not recorded which).

The rearrangement joins TRBV18 to TRBJ2-2; TCRdb selects TRBD1, and the lack of DNA leaves this call unchecked. This CDR3 has 14 amino acids. The germline V gene has CDR1 KGHSH and CDR2 LQKENI. This chain's CDR3 is CASSWGADTGELFF.

The rearrangement links TRBV20-1 to TRBJ2-5; with no DNA, the TCRdb D assignment of TRBD1 cannot be verified. Germline V gene data show CDR1 as DFQATT and CDR2 as SNEGSKA (reference sequence). The CDR3 consists of 12 residues. The CDR3 here is CSARGTGAAQYF.

J is TRBJ1-2 and V is TRBV12-3 or TRBV12-4. This CDR3 region has 14 residues. The CDR3 spells CASSPQPQTGGYTF.

The chain is built from TRBV5-6 and TRBJ2-7. This CDR3 is 18 amino acids long. Germline-derived CDR1 and CDR2 are SGHDT and YYEEEE. CDR3 sequence: CASSLFSSLGRKAHEQYF.

The rearrangement links TRBV12-3 or TRBV12-4 to TRBJ2-2. CDR3 length: 15 amino acids. This chain's CDR3 is CASSLYGVNTGELFF.

V gene TRBV20-1 combines with J gene TRBJ2-4. Looked up from germline, CDR1 is DFQATT and CDR2 is SNEGSKA (reference sequence). The CDR3 contains 13 residues. The CDR3 loop is CSASAVAKNIQYF.

V is TRBV5-1 and J is TRBJ2-5; there is no DNA to check the TCRdb D call of TRBD1. In germline, CDR1 is SGHRS, CDR2 YFSETQ. This CDR3 is 15 amino acids long. The CDR3 region is CASSFGTLAQETQYF.

The chain joins TRBV7-2 to TRBJ2-3; the TCRdb call, TRBD2, lacks DNA for checking. CDR1 is SGHTA and CDR2 is FQGNSA in the germline V gene. The CDR3 is made up of 17 amino acids. CDR3 protein: CASRWIGTSASTDTQYF.

This sequence joins TRBV6-1 and TRBJ1-5; the TRBD1 assignment by TCRdb is unverifiable without DNA. This CDR3 spans 16 amino acids. CDR1 is MNHNS, CDR2 SASEGT, per germline. The CDR3 is CASSDSGQPSGQPQHF.

The chain uses TRBV4-3 and TRBJ2-5; TCRdb picks TRBD1, but there is no DNA to check that call. In germline, CDR1 is LGHNA, CDR2 YSLEER. The CDR3 runs to 13 residues. The CDR3 region is CASSQAPRETQYF.

CDR3 residues: CSARMLAGKNTGELFF. The V gene is TRBV20-1, the J gene TRBJ2-2. The CDR3 has 16 amino acids. From germline, CDR1 is DFQATT and CDR2 SNEGSKA (reference sequence).

The CDR3 sequence is CASSLPGRRYEQYF. The chain uses TRBV19 and TRBJ2-7; the D call of TRBD1 rests on TCRdb alone, since no DNA is present to check it. CDR1 LNHDA and CDR2 SQIVND come from the germline V gene (reference sequence). This CDR3 region has 14 residues.

V usage is TRBV18 and J usage is TRBJ1-5; the D gene TCRdb calls, TRBD1, cannot be checked with no DNA. This CDR3 is built from 14 residues. Germline V gene data show CDR1 as KGHSH and CDR2 as LQKENI. CDR3 sequence: CASSQGGDSQPQHF.

The V and J genes are TRBV2 and TRBJ2-7. The CDR3 is made up of 13 amino acids. Germline V gene sequence: CDR1 SNHLY, CDR2 FYNNEI. CDR3 residues: CASSGGEAHEQYF.